This entry lists 32 T cell receptor beta chains sequenced from one sample in a study of OX40 agonist ivuxolimab in advanced cancers. The library was produced with the immunoSEQ multiplex PCR assay. TCRdb holds this immuneACCESS table with in-frame rearrangements only. Some clones are missing; in checked studies, unresolved V genes explain under half, and the rest has no known cause. Recorded for this sample are over 50,000 clones; approximately 90% of them occurred a single time. The biggest ten clones account for 1.5% of the sample. The sample in question was CD4+ or CD8+ T cells sorted from blood, obtained in a trial of the OX40 agonist ivuxolimab. The receptor source for this set is an adult with an advanced solid tumor such as melanoma, head and neck, liver or kidney cancer.

The rearrangement joins TRBV7-8 to TRBJ2-7; TRBD2 agrees at 10 bases. J lost 6 bases, V lost 4 bases, and 12 bases had no gene match. The CDR3 is 16 amino acids. CDR1 and CDR2 (germline): SGHVS, FQNEAQ. The CDR3: CASSSPGLATPGEQYF. Written as DNA, the CDR3 is TGTGCCAGCAGCTCCCCGGGACTAGCGACGCCGGGCGAGCAGTACTTC.

V gene TRBV28 combines with J gene TRBJ1-5; TRBD1 might be the D (5 bases). The germline V and J ends were trimmed by 6 bases and 2 bases, with 17 bases remaining between them. This CDR3 region has 16 residues. Germline lookup yields CDR1 MDHEN and CDR2 SYDVKM. DNA of the CDR3: TGTGCCAGCAGCTTCGACCCGGGGGAGGGCAATCAGCCCCAGCATTTT. Its translation: CASSFDPGEGNQPQHF.

In DNA form, the CDR3 reads TGTGCCAGCAGATTTACAGGGGATAATCAGCCCCAGCATTTT. Residues: CASRFTGDNQPQHF. V is TRBV6-5 and J is TRBJ1-5; 7 positions match TRBD1. The CDR3 extends over 14 amino acids. The ends lost 6 bases at V and 4 bases at J; junction bases unmatched: 6. Germline V lookup: CDR1 MNHEY, CDR2 SVGAGI.

This rearrangement joins TRBV5-1 to TRBJ1-1, with 10 bases that match TRBD1. The trim removed 7 bases at V and 1 base at J, leaving 7 bases unmatched. Per the germline V gene, CDR1 is SGHRS and CDR2 is YFSETQ. The CDR3 contains 15 residues. The CDR3 bases are TGCGCCAGCTACCGGGACAGGGGATCGAACACTGAAGCTTTCTTT. This encodes CASYRDRGSNTEAFF.

The chain carries TRBV7-9 and TRBJ2-3; D unresolved. The V end was cut by 5 bases, the J end by 1 base, with 7 bases between. The germline gives CDR1 SEHNR, CDR2 FQNEAQ (reference sequence). The CDR3 contains 13 residues. This chain's CDR3 is CASSPRGTDTQYF. CDR3 sequence (DNA): TGTGCCAGCAGCCCCCGCGGCACAGATACGCAGTATTTT.

The genes are TRBV27 and TRBJ2-5; D is unclear. Germline CDR1 MNHEY, CDR2 SMNVEV (reference sequence). The length of the CDR3 is 14 residues. V lost 5 bases, J lost 4 bases, and 14 bases lay in between. The CDR3, as DNA: TGTGCCAGCAGTGCCACCGGGCCTCGAGAGACCCAGTACTTC. As protein: CASSATGPRETQYF.

The chain carries TRBV7-8 and TRBJ2-1, with no clear D. V was cut by 1 base and J by 4 bases, with 5 bases left in between. In germline, CDR1 is SGHVS, CDR2 FQNEAQ. The CDR3 sequence is 13 residues long. For the CDR3, the DNA is TGTGCCAGCAGCTTAGAAAGTTACAATGAGCAGTTCTTC. Encoded protein: CASSLESYNEQFF.

This chain connects TRBV9 to TRBJ1-3; no reliable D call. The germline V gene has CDR1 SGDLS and CDR2 YYNGEE. V was shortened by 0 bases and J by 2 bases, with 9 bases between the two germline ends. The CDR3 has 15 amino acids. CDR3 protein: CASSVEEGAGNTIYF. The DNA of the CDR3 is TGTGCCAGCAGCGTAGAGGAGGGTGCTGGAAACACCATATATTTT.

The CDR3 sequence: CASSYPPRAFF. The CDR3 DNA reads TGTGCCAGCAGTTACCCACCGAGGGCTTTCTTT. The chain employs TRBV6-6 and TRBJ1-1, with unresolved D. V was pared by 2 bases and J by 11 bases, with 9 bases between. CDR3 length: 11 amino acids. Germline V gene data show CDR1 as MNHNY and CDR2 as SVGAGI (reference sequence).

This clone was seen a few times. The rearrangement joins TRBV2 to TRBJ2-3, with TRBD2 matching over 9 bases. There are 14 residues in the CDR3. Unmatched junction bases numbered 4, after V lost 6 bases and J lost 3 bases. CDR1 and CDR2 from the germline V gene are SNHLY and FYNNEI. The CDR3 coding sequence is TGTGCCAGCAGGGTAGCGGGAGTTACAGATACGCAGTATTTT. Translated, it gives CASRVAGVTDTQYF.

The chain is built from TRBV5-5 and TRBJ1-3; D not resolved. The germline gives CDR1 SGHKS, CDR2 YYEKEE (reference sequence). V was trimmed by 4 bases and J by 7 bases, leaving 15 bases between them. CDR3 size: 14 residues. This CDR3 reads CASSAGRVGNTIYF. CDR3 bases: TGTGCCAGCAGCGCGGGGAGGGTAGGGAACACCATATATTTT.

This clone was seen a single time. This chain uses TRBV11-1 with TRBJ2-3, with D perhaps being TRBD1 or TRBD2 (5 bases each). The CDR3 totals 14 residues. Trimming left V 1 base short and J 3 bases short, with 8 bases between. Germline V gene sequence: CDR1 SGHAT, CDR2 FQDESV (reference sequence). CDR3 sequence reads: CASSLGGWTDTQYF. Here the CDR3 DNA reads TGTGCCAGCAGCTTAGGGGGGTGGACAGATACGCAGTATTTT. The full variable domain, its missing parts supplied by reference TRBV11-1 and TRBJ2-3, is EAEVAQSPRYKITEKSQAVAFWCDPISGHATLYWYRQILGQGPELLVQFQDESVVDDSQLPKDRFSAERLKGVDSTLKIQPAELGDSAMYLCASSLGGWTDTQYFGPGTRLTVL.

The CDR3 here is CASSLALGGTSLSETQYF. The CDR3 DNA is TGTGCCAGCAGCTTAGCGTTAGGGGGCACGTCTCTATCGGAGACCCAGTACTTC. The rearrangement links TRBV7-6 to TRBJ2-5, with 7 bases that match TRBD1. Trimming took 0 bases from V and 5 from J; bases not matched to a gene: 15. Germline V gives CDR1 SGHVS, CDR2 FNYEAQ. CDR3 size: 18 residues.

The chain recombines TRBV5-1 with TRBJ1-3; 10 bases map to TRBD1. V was pared by 5 bases and J by 0 bases, with 5 bases of the junction left unmatched. The length of the CDR3 is 16 residues. CDR1 SGHRS and CDR2 YFSETQ come from the germline V gene. In DNA form, the CDR3 reads TGCGCCAGCAGGGGACAGGGGCTATACTCTGGAAACACCATATATTTT. It specifies CASRGQGLYSGNTIYF.

The chain has TRBV7-9 and TRBJ1-4, with no clear D. V was shortened by 6 bases and J by 4 bases, with 3 bases between the two germline ends. Germline CDR1 reads SEHNR; CDR2 reads FQNEAQ (reference sequence). The length of the CDR3 is 11 residues. CDR3 DNA sequence: TGTGCCAGCAGTCTTAATGAAAAACTGTTTTTT. As protein: CASSLNEKLFF.

J is TRBJ1-5 and V is TRBV7-8, with D possibly matching TRBD1 (6 bases). Germline V gene data show CDR1 as SGHVS and CDR2 as FQNEAQ. CDR3 length: 17 amino acids. The germline V and J ends were trimmed by 10 bases and 4 bases, with 26 bases remaining between them. This CDR3 is CATTGGAGFLPNQPQHF. In DNA, the CDR3 is TGTGCCACCACCGGGGGGGCAGGGTTCTTACCTAATCAGCCCCAGCATTTT.

This chain joins TRBV29-1 and TRBJ1-2; D is uncertain. Per the germline V gene, CDR1 is SQVTM and CDR2 is ANQGSEA. CDR3 length: 14 amino acids. V gave up 0 bases and J gave up 6 bases, with 14 bases separating them. CDR3 bases: TGCAGCGTTGAAGATCCCCGGCGAACGGATGGCTACACCTTC. Its translation is CSVEDPRRTDGYTF. The entire variable domain, with the rest obtained from reference TRBV29-1 and TRBJ1-2, is as follows: SAVISQKPSRDICQRGTSLTIQCQVDSQVTMMFWYRQQPGQSLTLIATANQGSEATYESGFVIDKFPISRPNLTFSTLTVSNMSPEDSSIYLCSVEDPRRTDGYTFGSGTRLTVV.

In regard to this clone: Other nucleotide sequences from this sample produce the same CDR3. This chain connects TRBV29-1 to TRBJ2-3; 14 nucleotides align to TRBD2. This CDR3 has 15 residues. Per the germline V gene, CDR1 is SQVTM and CDR2 is ANQGSEA. After removal of 6 bases from V and 0 bases from J, the junction contained 2 bases not matched to a gene. CDR3 nucleotides: TGCAGCGTCGGGACTAGCGGGGGAAGCACAGATACGCAGTATTTT. Its protein is CSVGTSGGSTDTQYF.

This chain uses TRBV27 with TRBJ2-3; D not certain. V gave up 6 bases and J gave up 1 base, with 11 bases separating them. In germline, CDR1 is MNHEY, CDR2 SMNVEV (reference sequence). The CDR3 has 14 residues. Here the CDR3 DNA reads TGTGCCAGCAGCCCTCCCTGGGGCACAGATACGCAGTATTTT. This codes for CASSPPWGTDTQYF.

The V call is TRBV2, the J call TRBJ1-4; 7 bases match TRBD1. The V gene end was trimmed by 1 base and the J gene end by 6 bases; junction bases not matched to a gene: 5. This CDR3 is built from 15 residues. CDR1 and CDR2 (germline): SNHLY, FYNNEI. CDR3 protein: CASSEGGQSHEKLFF. CDR3 nucleotide sequence: TGTGCCAGCAGTGAAGGGGGACAGTCGCATGAAAAACTGTTTTTT.

The chain couples TRBV30 to TRBJ2-7, with no clear D. CDR1 is GTSNPN, CDR2 SVGIG, per germline (reference sequence). The CDR3 runs 13 residues. With 0 bases removed from V and 6 bases from J, the gap between germline ends came to 12 bases. CDR3 DNA: TGTGCCTGGAGTGTTGGGATCAAAGGCGAGCAGTACTTC. It specifies CAWSVGIKGEQYF. Filled out from reference TRBV30 and TRBJ2-7, the complete variable domain reads SQTIHQWPATLVQPVGSPLSLECTVEGTSNPNLYWYRQAAGRGLQLLFYSVGIGQISSEVPQNLSASRPQDRQFILSSKKLLLSDSGFYLCAWSVGIKGEQYFGPGTRLTVT.

The chain employs TRBV2 and TRBJ2-4; a weak D match, TRBD1 (6 bases). V was trimmed by 3 bases and J by 4 bases, leaving 10 bases between them. The CDR3 loop spans 14 amino acids. Germline-derived CDR1 and CDR2 are SNHLY and FYNNEI. The CDR3 nucleotides are TGTGCCAGCAGTGATGGACAGAGAAAAAACATTCAGTACTTC. Amino acids: CASSDGQRKNIQYF. The variable domain in full, with the rest retrieved from reference TRBV2 and TRBJ2-4, is EPEVTQTPSHQVTQMGQEVILRCVPISNHLYFYWYRQILGQKVEFLVSFYNNEISEKSEIFDDQFSVERPDGSNFTLKIRSTKLEDSAMYFCASSDGQRKNIQYFGAGTRLSVL.

The gene calls are TRBV10-2 and TRBJ2-3, with D possibly TRBD2 on 5 matching bases. Germline V gives CDR1 WSHSY, CDR2 SAAADI. V shed 6 bases and J shed 8 bases, with 12 bases lying between them. The CDR3 runs 12 residues. The CDR3 region has the DNA TGCGCCAGCAGGGAGCTTGCGGGTACGCAGTATTTT. This sequence encodes CASRELAGTQYF.

The chain uses TRBV5-4 and TRBJ1-2; D call uncertain. Trimming left V 4 bases short and J 8 bases short, with 15 bases between. Germline-derived CDR1 and CDR2 are SGHNT and YYREEE (reference sequence). The CDR3 runs to 13 residues. The CDR3, as DNA: TGTGCCAGCAGCCTCCGGACGGTATCGGGCTACACCTTC. Translating gives CASSLRTVSGYTF.

The chain has TRBV9 and TRBJ1-3; the D is unclear. Germline assignment: CDR1 SGDLS and CDR2 YYNGEE. With 5 bases removed from V and 4 bases from J, the gap between germline ends came to 13 bases. The CDR3 contains 14 residues. This CDR3 reads CASRPTLSGNTIYF. The CDR3 bases are TGTGCCAGCAGACCGACTCTTTCCGGAAACACCATATATTTT.

The V gene is TRBV5-1, the J gene TRBJ2-5; 9 nucleotides agree with TRBD1. The CDR3 extends over 15 amino acids. J was trimmed by 5 bases and V by 3 bases; bases with no gene match: 8. CDR1 and CDR2 from the germline V gene are SGHRS and YFSETQ. CDR3: CASSWGDREGETQYF. The CDR3 DNA is TGCGCCAGCAGCTGGGGGGACAGGGAAGGGGAGACCCAGTACTTC. Using reference TRBV5-1 and TRBJ2-5 for the parts outside the CDR3, the full variable domain is KAGVTQTPRYLIKTRGQQVTLSCSPISGHRSVSWYQQTPGQGLQFLFEYFSETQRNKGNFPGRFSGRQFSNSRSEMNVSTLELGDSALYLCASSWGDREGETQYFGPGTRLLVL.

The gene calls are TRBV6-1 and TRBJ2-7; D may be TRBD2 (5 bases). The length of the CDR3 is 14 residues. V lost 6 bases, J lost 4 bases, and 16 bases lay in between. Germline CDR1 is MNHNS and CDR2 is SASEGT. CDR3: CASRTGLAGYEQYF. CDR3 in DNA: TGTGCCAGCAGGACGGGATTGGCCGGGTACGAGCAGTACTTC.

V usage is TRBV28 and J usage is TRBJ1-1; D remains unclear. V lost 6 bases to trimming and J lost 6 bases, with 11 bases between them. The CDR3 is made up of 12 amino acids. Germline assignment: CDR1 MDHEN and CDR2 SYDVKM. The CDR3 loop reads CASRQVRSEAFF. For the CDR3, the DNA is TGTGCCAGCAGGCAGGTTCGATCTGAAGCTTTCTTT.

This rearrangement joins TRBV6-5 to TRBJ1-3, with D possibly TRBD1 on 6 matching bases. The CDR3 is 13 amino acids. From germline, CDR1 is MNHEY and CDR2 SVGAGI. The V gene lost 4 bases and the J gene lost 6 bases, with 10 bases spanning the gap. The CDR3 region is CASSSGDTNTIYF. The CDR3 coding sequence is TGTGCCAGCAGTTCGGGGGACACAAACACCATATATTTT.

V and J are TRBV5-6 and TRBJ1-5, with D uncertain. The CDR3 contains 15 residues. Per germline, CDR1 SGHDT and CDR2 YYEEEE. V was pared by 5 bases and J by 5 bases, with 17 bases between. DNA of the CDR3: TGTGCCAGCAGACCCTACGGTAACGCGGATCAGCCCCAGCATTTT. Translated, it gives CASRPYGNADQPQHF.

This chain's CDR3 is CASRGLAGWGETQYF. In DNA, the CDR3 is TGTGCCAGCAGAGGACTAGCGGGGTGGGGGGAGACCCAGTACTTC. The chain joins TRBV6-5 to TRBJ2-5; 12 positions match TRBD2. CDR1 and CDR2 from the germline V gene are MNHEY and SVGAGI. The CDR3 extends over 15 amino acids. The trim removed 6 bases at V and 5 bases at J, leaving 7 bases unmatched.

The V and J genes are TRBV27 and TRBJ1-1; 8 bases are a match to TRBD1. CDR3 length equals 16 residues. The V gene's germline CDR1 is MNHEY and CDR2 SMNVEV (reference sequence). The trim removed 6 bases at V and 0 bases at J, leaving 9 bases unmatched. The CDR3: CASRAQGVPMNTEAFF. In DNA, the CDR3 is TGTGCCAGCAGGGCACAGGGGGTACCCATGAACACTGAAGCTTTCTTT.